These T cell receptor beta chains were read from a single sample in a study of metastatic and nonmetastatic thyroid tumors. Using MiXCR, TCRdb re-called clones from the PCR reads. The profile shows roughly 22,000 clones, approximately 35% of them singletons. The specimen was blood. All receptors derive from a male donor with papillary thyroid cancer or a benign thyroid nodule (not recorded which). Some clones in this sample may be carry-over from other donors' samples. Each CDR3 is given with its conserved first and last residue. D genes are given only for firm matches. Some rows mark clone size as missing; the rest say once, few, many or name a class of expanded clone.

-	15	many	TRBV5-6	TRBJ2-7	TGTGCCAGCAGCGTCGGGTTCAGGGGAATATACGAGCAGTACTTC	CASSVGFRGIYEQYF
-	17	many	TRBV11-1	TRBJ2-3	TGTGCCAGCAGCTCAGGGGTTAGAACCCCCGCCACAGATACGCAGTATTTT	CASSSGVRTPATDTQYF
TRBD2	15	medium-sized	TRBV6-1	TRBJ2-2	TGTGCCAGCAGTAGGGGACTAGCGGGTAACGGGGAGCTGTTTTTT	CASSRGLAGNGELFF
TRBD2	15	many	TRBV7-3	TRBJ2-3	TGTGCCAGCAGCTCCCACGTAGCGGGGGTCAATACGCAGTATTTT	CASSSHVAGVNTQYF
-	13	medium-sized	TRBV27	TRBJ2-2	TGTGCCAGCAGTTCCGGGAACACCGGGGAGCTGTTTTTT	CASSSGNTGELFF
TRBD1	17	-	TRBV20-1	TRBJ1-2	TGCAGTGCTAGGGAACAGACAGGGCCCCTGGCTAGGTCTGGCTACACCTTC	CSAREQTGPLARSGYTF
-	13	-	TRBV20-1	TRBJ2-7	TGCAGTGCTCAGTCCGGGGTTTCCTACGAGCAGTACTTC	CSAQSGVSYEQYF
TRBD2	15	few	TRBV12-3/TRBV12-4	TRBJ2-1	TGTGCCAGCAGTTTGGTGGGGGGGAATTACAATGAGCAGTTCTTC	CASSLVGGNYNEQFF
-	13	-	TRBV20-1	TRBJ2-7	TGCAGTGCCAGAAGAGGGGCTGAATACGAGCAGTACTTC	CSARRGAEYEQYF
TRBD2	17	few	TRBV24-1	TRBJ2-3	TGTGCCACCAGTGACCCGCCCGGGGGGGGAGGCACAGATACGCAGTATTTT	CATSDPPGGGGTDTQYF
TRBD2	16	many	TRBV11-2	TRBJ2-3	TGTGCCAGCAGCCGGCTAGCGGGAGGACTCACAGATACGCAGTATTTT	CASSRLAGGLTDTQYF
TRBD2	17	once	TRBV9	TRBJ2-5	TGTGCCAGCAGCGTGGGACTAGCGGGGGCGGTCCAAGAGACCCAGTACTTC	CASSVGLAGAVQETQYF
-	15	many	TRBV12-3/TRBV12-4	TRBJ2-1	TGTGCCAGCAGTTTAAACGTCCCCCCGGGTAGTGAGCAGTTCTTC	CASSLNVPPGSEQFF
-	13	many	TRBV30	TRBJ2-7	TGTGCCTGGAGTCAGGGAAGCTCCTACGAGCAGTACTTC	CAWSQGSSYEQYF
-	11	once	TRBV4-2	TRBJ2-1	TGTGCCAGCAGCCAAGAACGGGAACAGTTCTTC	CASSQEREQFF
TRBD1	14	once	TRBV5-1	TRBJ1-2	TGCGCCAGCAGCTTGGGGCAGGGGGCCGACGGCTACACCTTC	CASSLGQGADGYTF
-	13	-	TRBV20-1	TRBJ2-5	TGCAGTGCTCCGTCCGTGAACCAAGAGACCCAGTACTTC	CSAPSVNQETQYF
TRBD1	16	many	TRBV28	TRBJ1-2	TGTGCCAGCAGTCCGGGACAGGGTGTAGCTAACTATGGCTACACCTTC	CASSPGQGVANYGYTF
-	11	many	TRBV20-1	TRBJ1-2	TGCAGTGCTAGAAGAAATATCGGCTACACCTTC	CSARRNIGYTF
-	15	few	TRBV6-1	TRBJ1-6	TGTGCCAGCAGTAATAACGAGGGGGGTTACTCACCCCTCCACTTT	CASSNNEGGYSPLHF
-	15	many	TRBV18	TRBJ2-7	TGTGCCAGCTCGGGAGTAGCAGCTAGCTCCTACGAGCAGTACTTC	CASSGVAASSYEQYF
-	15	few	TRBV27	TRBJ2-7	TGTGCCAGCAGAATTAAGGACAGTAGCAGCTACGAGCAGTACTTC	CASRIKDSSSYEQYF
-	15	many	TRBV19	TRBJ1-4	TGTGCCAGTAGTCCGACAGGCGCAACTAATGAAAAACTGTTTTTT	CASSPTGATNEKLFF
-	14	once	TRBV7-2	TRBJ2-7	TGTGCCAGCAGCTCCCAGGGGATTGGCTACGAGCAGTACTTC	CASSSQGIGYEQYF
-	16	-	TRBV6-1	TRBJ2-3	TGTGCCAGCCTGGGGGGGAGGGGGCAAGACACAGATACGCAGTATTTT	CASLGGRGQDTDTQYF
TRBD2	16	-	TRBV7-3	TRBJ2-1	TGTGCCAGCAGCTTAAGAGGACTAGCGACCTACAATGAGCAGTTCTTC	CASSLRGLATYNEQFF
TRBD2	16	many	TRBV27	TRBJ2-4	TGTGCCAGCAGTGCCCGACTAGCGGGAGGCAAAAACATTCAGTACTTC	CASSARLAGGKNIQYF
TRBD1	16	-	TRBV4-3	TRBJ1-6	TGCGCCAGCAGCCAAGATGGGGACAGTCGGCATTCACCCCTCCACTTT	CASSQDGDSRHSPLHF
-	12	-	TRBV7-3	TRBJ2-1	TGTGCCATCCGGGCCGGGTCGGATGAGCAGTTCTTC	CAIRAGSDEQFF
-	16	medium-sized	TRBV7-6	TRBJ2-1	TGTGCCAGCAGCCCCCGGGCTTCTCCTTCCTACAATGAGCAGTTCTTC	CASSPRASPSYNEQFF
-	16	medium-sized	TRBV5-8	TRBJ1-5	TGTGCCAGCAGCTTCTCTAGAGGCGGAAGCCTACAGCCCCAGCATTTT	CASSFSRGGSLQPQHF
-	12	-	TRBV20-1	TRBJ1-1	TGCAGTGCCGACAGGACTAACACTGAAGCTTTCTTT	CSADRTNTEAFF
-	11	-	TRBV30	TRBJ1-2	TGTGCCTTTAACCAGGGTCATGGCTACACCTTC	CAFNQGHGYTF
TRBD2	16	medium-sized	TRBV20-1	TRBJ2-7	TGCAGTGCTAGAGATTCCGGGACTAGCGGGAGGTCTGGGCAGTACTTC	CSARDSGTSGRSGQYF
-	12	few	TRBV11-3	TRBJ2-7	TGTGCCAGCAGGAACCTGGGGTACGAGCAGTACTTC	CASRNLGYEQYF
TRBD1	16	-	TRBV19	TRBJ1-1	TGTGCCAGTAGTATACGCCGGACAGGGGGGGACACTGAAGCTTTCTTT	CASSIRRTGGDTEAFF
TRBD2	15	medium-sized	TRBV6-2/TRBV6-3	TRBJ2-7	TGTGCCAGCAGTTACCGACTAGCCGAAACCTACGAGCAGTACTTC	CASSYRLAETYEQYF
-	14	-	TRBV12-3/TRBV12-4	TRBJ2-1	TGTGCCAGCAGCCAGGGACCCGGAGTCAATGAGCAGTTCTTC	CASSQGPGVNEQFF
TRBD1	15	medium-sized	TRBV20-1	TRBJ2-2	TGCAGTGCTCTTCCTGCGACAGGGAGCACCGGGGAGCTGTTTTTT	CSALPATGSTGELFF
-	13	-	TRBV11-2	TRBJ1-2	TGTGCCAGCAGCCCGGGGGAGTGGGTTGGCTACACCTTC	CASSPGEWVGYTF
-	12	many	TRBV30	TRBJ2-1	TGTGCCTGGAGTGTAAGAGGCTACGAGCAGTTCTTC	CAWSVRGYEQFF
TRBD2	13	many	TRBV18	TRBJ2-1	TGTGCCAGCTCTTTACTAGCGGACAATGAGCAGTTCTTC	CASSLLADNEQFF